Each of the 20 T cell receptor beta chains below was sequenced from the same sample in a study of CD8 T cells in ankylosing spondylitis. TCRdb reanalysed the 5' RACE reads using MiXCR and keeps one entry per CDR3 protein. The sample shows roughly 440,000 distinct CDR3 sequences, about 15% of them seen only once. Whole-study findings and limits: Characteristic, it appeared, of ankylosing spondylitis blood was a TCR beta motif of 7 or 8 highly homologous variants.

What these receptors recognize is not known. The specimen sequenced was blood, either unsorted or a sorted T cell fraction (not recorded which). These receptors came from a male donor with ankylosing spondylitis.

This clonotype was observed a few times. This rearrangement joins TRBV7-2 to TRBJ2-6; 8 nucleotides line up with TRBD1. V was clipped by 5 bases and J by 1 base; unmatched bases: 4. Looked up from germline, CDR1 is SGHTA and CDR2 is FQGNSA. This CDR3 has 16 residues. The CDR3, as DNA: TGTGCCAGCAGCGGACAGGGTCTTTCTGGGGCCAACGTCCTGACTTTC. Translation: CASSGQGLSGANVLTF.

This clonotype was seen at least ten times. The rearrangement links TRBV12-3 or TRBV12-4 to TRBJ1-5; D is uncertain. Trimming took off 6 bases at V and 3 bases at J, with 15 bases between the two ends. The CDR3 is 15 amino acids. The CDR3 DNA is TGTGCCAGCAGGTCCAATCACAGCCCCAATCAGCCCCAGCATTTT. This codes for CASRSNHSPNQPQHF.

The chain joins TRBV20-1 to TRBJ2-3; D is undetermined. V was clipped by 8 bases and J by 6 bases, with 12 bases between them. Germline V CDR1 and CDR2: DFQATT, SNEGSKA (reference sequence). The CDR3 runs to 11 residues. DNA of the CDR3: TGCAGTCCCTCTCGTGGGGATACGCAGTATTTT. Its translation: CSPSRGDTQYF.

This clonotype has a handful of counts. The rearrangement links TRBV11-2 to TRBJ2-1; 9 bases are a match to TRBD2. Germline trimming cut 4 bases from V and 0 bases from J; bases unmatched to any gene: 10. Germline CDR1 reads SGHAT; CDR2 reads FQNNGV. The CDR3 has 18 residues. The CDR3, as DNA: TGTGCCAGCAGCTCCCGGGGACTAGCTTATCCCTCCTACAATGAGCAGTTCTTC. It yields the protein CASSSRGLAYPSYNEQFF.

This chain connects TRBV3-1 to TRBJ2-7; D uncertain. Germline V gene data show CDR1 as LGHDT and CDR2 as YNNKEL (reference sequence). The CDR3 extends over 12 amino acids. The V end was cut by 1 base, the J end by 5 bases, with 6 bases between. CDR3 nucleotide sequence: TGTGCCAGCAGCCAAGTCAGCCACGAGCAGTACTTC. Translation gives CASSQVSHEQYF.

This CDR3 reads CASGLLGLGQPQHF. The CDR3 region has the DNA TGTGCTAGTGGTTTGTTAGGGTTGGGTCAGCCCCAGCATTTT. The chain combines TRBV12-5 with TRBJ1-5; no definite D call. Germline loops: CDR1 LGHNT, CDR2 FRNRAP. The ends were cut back, 2 bases at V and 6 bases at J, with 11 bases in the middle. There are 14 residues in the CDR3.

The CDR3 loop is CASSLDVGTEAFF. Here the CDR3 DNA reads TGTGCCAGCAGCTTAGATGTGGGCACTGAAGCTTTCTTT. The chain is built from TRBV7-8 and TRBJ1-1; unclear D gene. Deletions cut 1 base from V and 4 bases from J, with 7 bases between. The CDR3 has 13 amino acids. Germline assignment: CDR1 SGHVS and CDR2 FQNEAQ.

The chain has TRBV7-2 and TRBJ2-6; the D gene is possibly TRBD1 (5 bases). Between the trimmed V and J ends, which lost 5 bases and 0 bases, there was a span of 8 bases. CDR1 and CDR2 (germline): SGHTA, FQGNSA. This CDR3 is built from 15 residues. The DNA of the CDR3 is TGTGCCAGCAGCCCGACAGACTCTGGGGCCAACGTCCTGACTTTC. Amino acids: CASSPTDSGANVLTF.

This chain joins TRBV19 and TRBJ2-1; the match to TRBD2 covers 8 bases. Trimming took 5 bases from V and 4 from J; bases not matched to a gene: 10. Germline V gene data show CDR1 as LNHDA and CDR2 as SQIVND (reference sequence). This CDR3 spans 16 amino acids. The CDR3 spells CASSDQIAGRYNEQFF. The DNA for the CDR3 is TGTGCCAGTAGTGATCAAATAGCGGGAAGATACAATGAGCAGTTCTTC.

This clonotype was seen a few times. This chain connects TRBV11-1 to TRBJ2-3, with D hard to call. The ends were cut back, 5 bases at V and 0 bases at J, with 24 bases in the middle. Germline V gene lookup returns CDR1 SGHAT and CDR2 FQDESV (reference sequence). The CDR3 is made up of 19 amino acids. CDR3 region: CASSTLFPRQASSTDTQYF. The CDR3 DNA reads as TGTGCCAGCAGCACACTTTTCCCCCGACAAGCTTCTAGCACAGATACGCAGTATTTT.

Only a few counts were recorded for this clonotype. This sequence joins TRBV12-3 or TRBV12-4 and TRBJ2-7, with TRBD2 as a possible D gene (5 bases). Trimming stripped 8 bases from V and 0 bases from J, with 14 bases between. This CDR3 comprises 14 residues. In DNA, the CDR3 is TGTGCCAGCCGACCTGGACTGAGCTCCTACGAGCAGTACTTC. Translation gives CASRPGLSSYEQYF.

The CDR3 DNA is TGTGCCAGCAGCTCACAATCGACTAGCAGGACCGGGGAGCTGTTTTTT. This sequence encodes CASSSQSTSRTGELFF. The chain uses TRBV7-2 and TRBJ2-2, with TRBD2 matching over 7 bases. Germline loops: CDR1 SGHTA, CDR2 FQGNSA. CDR3 length: 16 residues. Trimming removed 4 bases from V and 5 bases from J; junction bases left unmatched: 10.

V usage is TRBV28 and J usage is TRBJ1-1; no firm D call. Germline lookup yields CDR1 MDHEN and CDR2 SYDVKM. The V end was cut by 5 bases, the J end by 1 base, with 11 bases between. The CDR3 extends over 14 amino acids. The CDR3 DNA sequence: TGTGCCAGCAGTCCCTGGGCGGGGAACACTGAAGCTTTCTTT. It encodes CASSPWAGNTEAFF. Full variable domain (missing parts from reference TRBV28 and TRBJ1-1): DVKVTQSSRYLVKRTGEKVFLECVQDMDHENMFWYRQDPGLGLRLIYFSYDVKMKEKGDIPEGYSVSREKKERFSLILESASTNQTSMYLCASSPWAGNTEAFFGQGTRLTVV.

The chain recombines TRBV5-1 with TRBJ2-1, with 8 positions matching TRBD1. Looked up from germline, CDR1 is SGHRS and CDR2 is YFSETQ. Trimming removed 3 bases from V and 6 bases from J; junction bases left unmatched: 8. CDR3 length: 15 residues. The CDR3 sequence: CASSYQGAGSNEQFF. The CDR3 DNA sequence: TGCGCCAGCAGCTATCAGGGGGCCGGGTCCAATGAGCAGTTCTTC.

The chain combines TRBV12-3 or TRBV12-4 with TRBJ2-7, with 7 bases fitting TRBD2. The CDR3 has 14 amino acids. V trimming: 6 bases; J trimming: 6 bases; junction bases outside the gene matches: 11. This CDR3 is CASRRAGEGGEQYF. CDR3 DNA: TGTGCCAGCAGGAGGGCGGGGGAAGGCGGCGAGCAGTACTTC.

This chain connects TRBV19 to TRBJ1-1; 7 nucleotides match TRBD1. The CDR3 consists of 16 residues. Germline V CDR1 and CDR2: LNHDA, SQIVND (reference sequence). Trimming cost V 4 bases and J 1 base; bases outside gene matches: 9. As DNA, the CDR3 is TGTGCCAGTAGTAGGGCTGGGACAGCGAAGAACACTGAAGCTTTCTTT. Residues: CASSRAGTAKNTEAFF.

The gene calls are TRBV6-1 and TRBJ2-7; D might be TRBD1 (5 bases). The V gene's germline CDR1 is MNHNS and CDR2 SASEGT. CDR3 length: 12 residues. The CDR3 region has the DNA TGTGGCGTGCTGGGGCAGTACTACGAGCAGTACTTC. Amino acids: CGVLGQYYEQYF.

The chain uses TRBV12-3 or TRBV12-4 and TRBJ2-1; tentatively, D is TRBD2 (7 bases). The V gene lost 0 bases and the J gene lost 5 bases, with 17 bases spanning the gap. CDR3 length equals 17 residues. This chain's CDR3 is CASSLALGGLRDNEQFF. The CDR3 bases are TGTGCCAGCAGTTTAGCGCTGGGGGGGCTAAGGGACAATGAGCAGTTCTTC.

The CDR3 spells CASSPDSPRRNEQFF. The CDR3 DNA reads TGTGCCAGCAGCCCGGACTCCCCCCGACGCAATGAGCAGTTCTTC. The rearrangement joins TRBV7-3 to TRBJ2-1; a weak D match, TRBD2 (5 bases). V lost 5 bases to trimming and J lost 6 bases, with 17 bases between them. Germline CDR1 and CDR2: SGHTA and FQGTGA. The CDR3 runs 15 residues.

The V gene is TRBV20-1, the J gene TRBJ2-6; the D gene is possibly TRBD1 (6 bases). The germline V gene encodes CDR1 DFQATT and CDR2 SNEGSKA (reference sequence). The germline V and J ends were trimmed by 2 bases and 1 base, with 12 bases remaining between them. This CDR3 contains 16 residues. This CDR3 reads CSARQITGSGANVLTF. In DNA form, the CDR3 reads TGCAGTGCTAGACAAATAACAGGGTCTGGGGCCAACGTCCTGACTTTC.